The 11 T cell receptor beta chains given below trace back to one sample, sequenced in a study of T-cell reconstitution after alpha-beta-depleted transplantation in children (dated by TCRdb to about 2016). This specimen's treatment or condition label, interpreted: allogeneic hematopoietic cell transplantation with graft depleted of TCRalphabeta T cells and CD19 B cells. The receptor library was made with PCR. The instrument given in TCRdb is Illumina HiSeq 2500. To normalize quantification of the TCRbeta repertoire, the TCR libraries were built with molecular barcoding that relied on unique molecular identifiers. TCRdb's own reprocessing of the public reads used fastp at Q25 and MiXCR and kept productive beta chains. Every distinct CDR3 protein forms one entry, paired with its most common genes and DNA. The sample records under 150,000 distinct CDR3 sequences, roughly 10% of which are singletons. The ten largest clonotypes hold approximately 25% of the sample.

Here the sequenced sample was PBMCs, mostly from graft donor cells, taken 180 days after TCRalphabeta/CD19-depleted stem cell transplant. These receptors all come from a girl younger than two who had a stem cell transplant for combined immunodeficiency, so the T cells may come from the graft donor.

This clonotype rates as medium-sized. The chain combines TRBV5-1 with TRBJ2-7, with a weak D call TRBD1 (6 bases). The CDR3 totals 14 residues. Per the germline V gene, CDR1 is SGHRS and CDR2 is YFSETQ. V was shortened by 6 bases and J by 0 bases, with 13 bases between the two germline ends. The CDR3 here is CASNTGTPSYEQYF. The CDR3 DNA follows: TGCGCCAGCAACACCGGGACACCCTCCTACGAGCAGTACTTC.

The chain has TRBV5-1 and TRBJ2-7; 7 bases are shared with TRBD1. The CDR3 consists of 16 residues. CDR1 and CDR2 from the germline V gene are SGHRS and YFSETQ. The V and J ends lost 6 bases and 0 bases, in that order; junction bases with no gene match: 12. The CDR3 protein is CASTWSQGLSSYEQYF. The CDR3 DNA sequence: TGCGCCAGCACCTGGTCACAGGGGTTAAGCTCCTACGAGCAGTACTTC.

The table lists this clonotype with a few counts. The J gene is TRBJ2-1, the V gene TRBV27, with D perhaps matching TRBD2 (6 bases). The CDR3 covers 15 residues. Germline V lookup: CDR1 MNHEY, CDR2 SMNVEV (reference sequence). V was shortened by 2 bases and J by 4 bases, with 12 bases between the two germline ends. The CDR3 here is CASSLGGMGYNEQFF. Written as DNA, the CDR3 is TGTGCCAGCAGTTTAGGGGGGATGGGTTACAATGAGCAGTTCTTC.

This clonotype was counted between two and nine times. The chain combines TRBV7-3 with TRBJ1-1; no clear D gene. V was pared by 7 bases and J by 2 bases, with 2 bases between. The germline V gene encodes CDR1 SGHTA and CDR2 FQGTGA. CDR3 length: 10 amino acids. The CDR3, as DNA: TGTGCCAGCAATAACACTGAAGCTTTCTTT. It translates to CASNNTEAFF.

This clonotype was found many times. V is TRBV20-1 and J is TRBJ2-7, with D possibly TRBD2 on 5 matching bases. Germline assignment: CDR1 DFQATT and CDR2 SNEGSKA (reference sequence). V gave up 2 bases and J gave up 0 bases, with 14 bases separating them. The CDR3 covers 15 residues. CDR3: CSARTRRLSSYEQYF. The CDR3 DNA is TGCAGTGCTAGAACTAGGAGGTTGAGCTCCTACGAGCAGTACTTC.

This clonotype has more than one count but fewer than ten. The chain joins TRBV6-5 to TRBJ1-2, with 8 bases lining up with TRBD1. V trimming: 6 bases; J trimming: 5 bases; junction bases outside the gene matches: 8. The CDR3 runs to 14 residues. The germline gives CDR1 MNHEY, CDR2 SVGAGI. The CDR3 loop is CASSLTGGRYGYTF. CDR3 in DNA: TGTGCCAGCAGCCTCACAGGGGGAAGATATGGCTACACCTTC.

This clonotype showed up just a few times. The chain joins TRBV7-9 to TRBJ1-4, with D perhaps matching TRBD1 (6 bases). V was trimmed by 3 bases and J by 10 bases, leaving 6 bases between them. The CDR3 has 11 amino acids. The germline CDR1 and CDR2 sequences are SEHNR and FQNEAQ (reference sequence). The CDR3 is CASSFRGKLFF. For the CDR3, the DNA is TGTGCCAGCAGCTTCAGGGGAAAACTGTTTTTT.

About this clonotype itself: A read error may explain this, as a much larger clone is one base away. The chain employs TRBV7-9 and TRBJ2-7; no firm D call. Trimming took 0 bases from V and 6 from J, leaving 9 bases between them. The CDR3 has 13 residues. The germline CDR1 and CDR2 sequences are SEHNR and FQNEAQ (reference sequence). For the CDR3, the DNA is TGTGCCAGCAGCTTAGCGCTGAGCTCCGAGCAGTACTTC. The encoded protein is CASSLALSSEQYF.

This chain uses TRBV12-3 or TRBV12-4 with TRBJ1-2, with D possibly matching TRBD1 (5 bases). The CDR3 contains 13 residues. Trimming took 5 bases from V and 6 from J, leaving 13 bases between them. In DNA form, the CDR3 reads TGTGCCAGCAGTCGACCATGGGGGGATGGCTACACCTTC. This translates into CASSRPWGDGYTF.

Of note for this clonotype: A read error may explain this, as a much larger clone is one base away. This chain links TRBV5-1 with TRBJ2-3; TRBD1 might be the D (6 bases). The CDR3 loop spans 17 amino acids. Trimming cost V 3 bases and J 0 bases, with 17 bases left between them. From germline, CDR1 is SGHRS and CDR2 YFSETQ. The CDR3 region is CASSYSYRVTSTDTQYF. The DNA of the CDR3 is TGCGCCAGCAGCTACTCATACAGGGTGACTAGCACAGATACGCAGTATTTT.

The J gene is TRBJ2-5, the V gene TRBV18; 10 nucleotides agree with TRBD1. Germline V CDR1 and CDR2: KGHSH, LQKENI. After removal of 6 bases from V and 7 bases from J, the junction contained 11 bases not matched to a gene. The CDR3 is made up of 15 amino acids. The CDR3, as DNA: TGTGCCAGCTCCCCCGGGACAGGGGTATGGTCGACCCAGTACTTC. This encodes CASSPGTGVWSTQYF.